The 25 T cell receptor beta chains reported below all come from one sample, sequenced in a study of beta chain features in type 1 diabetes. The study reverse transcribed the entire isolated RNA, so it sequenced expressed TCRB transcripts. Sequencing was performed with immunoSEQ multiplex PCR; in TCRdb, only in-frame clones are kept and a portion is missing. The data contain roughly 25,000 clones, about 72% of them singletons. Sequences were obtained from Tregs from blood. Source of these receptors: a woman aged 40-49 years in good health.

The chain carries TRBV2 and TRBJ2-1; tentative D call: TRBD1 (5 bases). Trimming shortened V by 6 bases and J by 13 bases, and 13 bases separated the two germline ends. From germline, CDR1 is SNHLY and CDR2 FYNNEI. This CDR3 has 11 amino acids. In DNA, the CDR3 is TGTGCCAGCAGAACACAGGTGGCTCAGTTCTTC. Translated, it gives CASRTQVAQFF.

This clone showed up just a few times. The rearrangement links TRBV5-5 to TRBJ2-5; the D gene is possibly TRBD2 (6 bases). Trimming removed 4 bases at V and 4 bases at J, with 20 bases between. Germline CDR1 and CDR2: SGHKS and YYEKEE (reference sequence). The CDR3 is made up of 16 amino acids. Here the CDR3 DNA reads TGTGCCAGCAGCAAAGCCCGGGACTTTGGAGGAGAGACCCAGTACTTC. Translation: CASSKARDFGGETQYF.

This clone appeared a few times. V and J are TRBV7-2 and TRBJ2-1; 7 bases agree with TRBD2. CDR1 is SGHTA and CDR2 is FQGNSA in the germline V gene. Losses at the gene ends were 1 base for V and 0 bases for J; bases not matched to a gene: 6. This CDR3 is 17 amino acids long. The CDR3 DNA is TGTGCCAGCAGCTTAGGTTGGGGGGGGAACTCCTACAATGAGCAGTTCTTC. Its translation: CASSLGWGGNSYNEQFF.

This clone was seen more than once but under ten times. V and J are TRBV5-4 and TRBJ2-1; 8 bases match TRBD2. This CDR3 is built from 15 residues. Germline CDR1 and CDR2: SGHNT and YYREEE (reference sequence). After removal of 4 bases from V and 4 bases from J, the junction contained 7 bases not matched to a gene. For the CDR3, the DNA is TGTGCCAGCAGCCAGCGGGGGCAAAATTACAATGAGCAGTTCTTC. Its protein is CASSQRGQNYNEQFF.

This chain uses TRBV18 with TRBJ2-3; possible D gene TRBD2, 6 bases. Germline-derived CDR1 and CDR2 are KGHSH and LQKENI. Deletions cut 0 bases from V and 11 bases from J, with 9 bases between. The CDR3 totals 12 residues. The CDR3, as DNA: TGTGCCAGCTCACCACCGGCGGGGAAGCAGTATTTT. It is translated as CASSPPAGKQYF. Together with reference TRBV18 and TRBJ2-3, the CDR3 gives the full variable domain: NAGVMQNPRHLVRRRGQEARLRCSPMKGHSHVYWYRQLPEEGLKFMVYLQKENIIDESGMPKERFSAEFPKEGPSILRIQQVVRGDSAAYFCASSPPAGKQYFGPGTRLTVL.

This clone was seen only once. This chain uses TRBV6-1 with TRBJ2-5, with a tentative D call TRBD1 (6 bases). Deletions cut 0 bases from V and 2 bases from J, with 10 bases between. CDR3 length: 15 amino acids. CDR1 is MNHNS and CDR2 is SASEGT in the germline V gene. CDR3: CASSEALDRQETQYF. Written as DNA, the CDR3 is TGTGCCAGCAGTGAAGCGCTGGACAGACAAGAGACCCAGTACTTC.

The chain joins TRBV5-1 to TRBJ2-1; 13 nucleotides align to TRBD2. This CDR3 contains 15 residues. V lost 0 bases to trimming and J lost 10 bases; unmatched junction nucleotides: 4. Per the germline V gene, CDR1 is SGHRS and CDR2 is YFSETQ. The CDR3 spells CASSLVGTSGEEQFF. The DNA of the CDR3 is TGCGCCAGCAGCTTGGTGGGGACTAGCGGGGAGGAGCAGTTCTTC.

The rearrangement uses TRBV25-1 and TRBJ2-7; D call uncertain. Trimming cost V 4 bases and J 3 bases, with 4 bases left between them. Germline V gene sequence: CDR1 MGHDK, CDR2 SYGVNS. The CDR3 runs 11 residues. The CDR3 protein is CASSGGYEQYF. The CDR3 bases are TGTGCCAGCAGTGGCGGCTACGAGCAGTACTTC.

The chain carries TRBV2 and TRBJ2-3, with 11 positions matching TRBD2. Germline CDR1 SNHLY, CDR2 FYNNEI. J was trimmed by 5 bases and V by 5 bases; bases with no gene match: 6. CDR3 size: 15 residues. The CDR3 loop is CASSLIAGGRDTQYF. CDR3 bases: TGTGCCAGCAGTCTGATAGCGGGGGGGCGAGATACGCAGTATTTT.

The chain employs TRBV5-1 and TRBJ2-1; D unresolved. The CDR3 spans 14 residues. V shed 4 bases and J shed 5 bases, with 13 bases lying between them. Germline V gives CDR1 SGHRS, CDR2 YFSETQ. The CDR3 sequence: CASSGYRVDNEQFF. Here the CDR3 DNA reads TGCGCCAGCAGCGGGTATCGGGTGGACAATGAGCAGTTCTTC.

A few counts support this clone. The CDR3 spells CASSSNFGNEQFF. Written as DNA, the CDR3 is TGTGCCAGTAGCAGTAATTTTGGCAATGAGCAGTTCTTC. The chain carries TRBV19 and TRBJ2-1; D is ambiguous. Germline V gives CDR1 LNHDA, CDR2 SQIVND (reference sequence). The ends were cut back, 6 bases at V and 6 bases at J, with 12 bases in the middle. This CDR3 comprises 13 residues.

The CDR3: CASSLDRRLGEKLFF. CDR3 nucleotides: TGTGCCAGCAGCTTGGACAGGCGGTTGGGAGAAAAACTGTTTTTT. The chain links TRBV11-2 to TRBJ1-4; 7 nucleotides align to TRBD1. This CDR3 comprises 15 residues. Germline V gene lookup returns CDR1 SGHAT and CDR2 FQNNGV. J lost 8 bases, V lost 3 bases, and 9 bases had no gene match.

This rearrangement joins TRBV6-1 to TRBJ2-1, with 7 bases lining up with TRBD1. The junction had 6 bases not matched to a gene; V was cut back by 4 bases and J by 9 bases. The germline gives CDR1 MNHNS, CDR2 SASEGT. The CDR3 contains 13 residues. The DNA for the CDR3 is TGTGCCAGCAGTGGACAGGGACGGGGTGAGCAGTTCTTC. This gives the protein CASSGQGRGEQFF.

The chain has TRBV7-2 and TRBJ1-1; D is perhaps TRBD1 (5 bases). Trimming took 5 bases from V and 5 from J, leaving 9 bases between them. CDR1 is SGHTA and CDR2 is FQGNSA in the germline V gene. This CDR3 is 12 amino acids long. CDR3 loop: CASSKGRTEAFF. The CDR3 DNA sequence: TGTGCCAGCAGCAAGGGGAGGACTGAAGCTTTCTTT.

This clone has just a few counts. The chain joins TRBV18 to TRBJ2-1; TRBD1 aligns across 7 bases. V lost 2 bases, J lost 2 bases, and 3 bases stayed unmatched. There are 15 residues in the CDR3. CDR1 is KGHSH and CDR2 is LQKENI in the germline V gene. CDR3 nucleotides: TGTGCCAGCTCACCATCCCAGGGGGCCTACAATGAGCAGTTCTTC. Protein sequence: CASSPSQGAYNEQFF. Supplemented by reference TRBV18 and TRBJ2-1, the full variable domain reads NAGVMQNPRHLVRRRGQEARLRCSPMKGHSHVYWYRQLPEEGLKFMVYLQKENIIDESGMPKERFSAEFPKEGPSILRIQQVVRGDSAAYFCASSPSQGAYNEQFFGPGTRLTVL.

The chain links TRBV14 to TRBJ1-1; D gene ambiguous. Trimming took off 4 bases at V and 0 bases at J, with 6 bases between the two ends. This CDR3 is built from 13 residues. Germline V CDR1 and CDR2: SGHDN, FVKESK. In DNA form, the CDR3 reads TGTGCCAGCAGCCGATACATGAACACTGAAGCTTTCTTT. It specifies CASSRYMNTEAFF.

The chain is built from TRBV29-1 and TRBJ2-5; possible D gene TRBD1, 5 bases. The CDR3 spans 12 residues. Germline CDR1 is SQVTM and CDR2 is ANQGSEA. V was shortened by 7 bases and J by 9 bases, with 18 bases between the two germline ends. For the CDR3, the DNA is TGCAGCGGCGCAGGGTCAGGAAGGGCCCAGTACTTC. It yields the protein CSGAGSGRAQYF.

This rearrangement joins TRBV29-1 to TRBJ2-7; 11 bases map to TRBD1. Germline V gene sequence: CDR1 SQVTM, CDR2 ANQGSEA. With 0 bases clipped from V and 7 bases from J, the junction kept 8 bases outside the gene matches. This CDR3 region has 15 residues. The CDR3 nucleotides are TGCAGCGTTGAAGATTCCGGACAGGGGGCAGGTGAGCAGTACTTC. Translating it yields CSVEDSGQGAGEQYF.

This clone has only one observation. The chain is built from TRBV14 and TRBJ2-5, with 13 bases aligning to TRBD2. Germline V gene sequence: CDR1 SGHDN, CDR2 FVKESK. V lost 5 bases, J lost 4 bases, and 4 bases stayed unmatched. This CDR3 comprises 15 residues. DNA of the CDR3: TGTGCCAGCAGCTCCGGACTAGCGGGGGCAGAGACCCAGTACTTC. This gives the protein CASSSGLAGAETQYF. Variable domain in full (rest from reference TRBV14 and TRBJ2-5): EAGVTQFPSHSVIEKGQTVTLRCDPISGHDNLYWYRRVMGKEIKFLLHFVKESKQDESGMPNNRFLAERTGGTYSTLKVQPAELEDSGVYFCASSSGLAGAETQYFGPGTRLLVL.

V and J are TRBV29-1 and TRBJ1-5; D not certain. The CDR3 totals 13 residues. Germline values: CDR1 SQVTM, CDR2 ANQGSEA. The V end lost 6 bases, the J end lost 0 bases, and 9 bases lay between the germline ends. The DNA for the CDR3 is TGCAGCGTGGACTGTCATAGCAATCAGCCCCAGCATTTT. Its translation: CSVDCHSNQPQHF.

This clone appeared a single time. The J gene is TRBJ2-7, the V gene TRBV10-2; 9 bases map to TRBD1. The J segment lost 2 bases and the V segment lost 8 bases, leaving 7 bases of the junction unmatched. CDR3 length: 14 residues. Germline loops: CDR1 WSHSY, CDR2 SAAADI. DNA for the CDR3: TGCGCCAGCGGCCGGGACAGGGTGGCCTACGAGCAGTACTTC. This gives the protein CASGRDRVAYEQYF.

The chain is built from TRBV11-1 and TRBJ2-1; no firm D call. The CDR3 length is 16 residues. The germline gives CDR1 SGHAT, CDR2 FQDESV (reference sequence). Trimming pared 1 base from V and 12 bases from J, leaving 22 bases between. The CDR3 sequence is CASSLDLLQSGMGQFF. The CDR3 bases are TGTGCCAGCAGCTTAGATTTGCTTCAGTCGGGTATGGGGCAGTTCTTC.

This CDR3 reads CATQFAAGVGGSYNEQFF. The CDR3 nucleotides read TGCGCCACCCAGTTCGCAGCAGGTGTAGGGGGCTCCTACAATGAGCAGTTCTTC. The V call is TRBV5-1, the J call TRBJ2-1; a possible D gene is TRBD1 (6 bases). Looked up from germline, CDR1 is SGHRS and CDR2 is YFSETQ. The CDR3 length is 18 residues. Trimming removed 9 bases from V and 0 bases from J, with 25 bases in between.

This chain uses TRBV6-1 with TRBJ1-2; TRBD1 aligns across 8 bases. V was clipped by 6 bases and J by 7 bases; unmatched bases: 7. CDR1 and CDR2 (germline): MNHNS, SASEGT. The CDR3 is made up of 13 amino acids. Here the CDR3 reads CASSPTGVGGYTF. CDR3 DNA: TGTGCCAGCAGCCCGACAGGGGTTGGTGGCTACACCTTC.

The V gene is TRBV6-1, the J gene TRBJ2-5, with 12 bases lining up with TRBD2. With V trimmed by 10 bases and J by 5 bases, 2 bases remained unmatched. CDR3 size: 12 residues. In germline, CDR1 is MNHNS, CDR2 SASEGT. The CDR3 nucleotides read TGTGCCACCGGACTAGCGGGGGAGACCCAGTACTTC. Its protein product is CATGLAGETQYF.